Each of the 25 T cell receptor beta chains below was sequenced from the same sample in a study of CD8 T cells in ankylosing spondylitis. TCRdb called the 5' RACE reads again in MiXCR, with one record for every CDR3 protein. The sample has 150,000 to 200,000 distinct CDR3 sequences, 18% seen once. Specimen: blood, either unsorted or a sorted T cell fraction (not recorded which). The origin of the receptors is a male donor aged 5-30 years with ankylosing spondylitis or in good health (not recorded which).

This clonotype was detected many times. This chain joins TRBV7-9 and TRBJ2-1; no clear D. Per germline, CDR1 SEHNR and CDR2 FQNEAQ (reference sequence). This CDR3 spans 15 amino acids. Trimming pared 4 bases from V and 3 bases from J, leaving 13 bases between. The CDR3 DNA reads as TGTGCCAGCAGCTCCCCCGTGATAGGCTACAATGAGCAGTTCTTC. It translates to CASSSPVIGYNEQFF. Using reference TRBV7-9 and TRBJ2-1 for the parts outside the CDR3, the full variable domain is DTGVSQNPRHKITKRGQNVTFRCDPISEHNRLYWYRQTLGQGPEFLTYFQNEAQLEKSRLLSDRFSAERPKGSFSTLEIQRTEQGDSAMYLCASSSPVIGYNEQFFGPGTRLTVL.

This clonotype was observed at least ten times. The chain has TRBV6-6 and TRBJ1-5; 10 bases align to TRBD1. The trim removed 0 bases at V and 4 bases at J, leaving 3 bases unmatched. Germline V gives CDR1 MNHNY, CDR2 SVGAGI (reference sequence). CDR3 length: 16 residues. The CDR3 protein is CASSYSDRGRNQPQHF. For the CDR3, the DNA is TGTGCCAGCAGTTACTCCGACAGGGGGCGGAATCAGCCCCAGCATTTT.

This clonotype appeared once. CDR3 nucleotide sequence: TGTGCCACCAGCAGGGGACGGGACCCGGCCTACGAGCAGTACTTC. It yields the protein CATSRGRDPAYEQYF. The chain is built from TRBV15 and TRBJ2-7; TRBD1 or TRBD2 may be the D gene (5 bases each). The germline V and J ends were trimmed by 3 bases and 2 bases, with 14 bases remaining between them. The CDR3 loop spans 15 amino acids. From germline, CDR1 is LNHNV and CDR2 YYDKDF (reference sequence).

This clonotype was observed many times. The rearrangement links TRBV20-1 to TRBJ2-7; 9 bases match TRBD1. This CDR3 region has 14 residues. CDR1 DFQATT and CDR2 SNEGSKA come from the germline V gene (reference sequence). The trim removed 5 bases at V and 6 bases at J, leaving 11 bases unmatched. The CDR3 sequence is CSAGPLGQGGEQYF. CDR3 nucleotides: TGCAGTGCTGGGCCCCTGGGACAGGGCGGCGAGCAGTACTTC.

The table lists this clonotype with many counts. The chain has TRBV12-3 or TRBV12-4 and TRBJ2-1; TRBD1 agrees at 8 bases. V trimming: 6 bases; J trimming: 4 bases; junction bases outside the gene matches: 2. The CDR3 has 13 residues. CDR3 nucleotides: TGTGCCAGCAGCCGGGACAGGTACAATGAGCAGTTCTTC. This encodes CASSRDRYNEQFF.

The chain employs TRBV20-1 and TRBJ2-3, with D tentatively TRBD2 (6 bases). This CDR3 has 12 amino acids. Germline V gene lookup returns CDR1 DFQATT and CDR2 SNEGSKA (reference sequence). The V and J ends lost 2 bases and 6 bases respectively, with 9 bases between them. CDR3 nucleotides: TGCAGTGCTAGACCTGGAGGGGATACGCAGTATTTT. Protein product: CSARPGGDTQYF.

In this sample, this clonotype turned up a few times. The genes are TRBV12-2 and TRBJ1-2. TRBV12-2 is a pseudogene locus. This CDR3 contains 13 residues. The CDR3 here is CASRFDAGMRYTF. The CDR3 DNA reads TGTGCAAGTCGCTTTGATGCGGGGATGCGCTACACCTTC.

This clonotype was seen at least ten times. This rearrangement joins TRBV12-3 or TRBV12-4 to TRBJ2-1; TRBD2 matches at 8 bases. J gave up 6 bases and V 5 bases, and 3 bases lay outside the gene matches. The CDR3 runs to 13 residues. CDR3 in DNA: TGTGCCAGCAGTGTCGGGACTAGCAATGAGCAGTTCTTC. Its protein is CASSVGTSNEQFF.

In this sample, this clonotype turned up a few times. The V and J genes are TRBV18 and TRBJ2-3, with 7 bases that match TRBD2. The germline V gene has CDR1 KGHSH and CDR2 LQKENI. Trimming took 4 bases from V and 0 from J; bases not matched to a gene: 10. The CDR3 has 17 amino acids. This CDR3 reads CASSLAPPGGSTDTQYF. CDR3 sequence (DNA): TGTGCCAGCTCACTCGCGCCTCCGGGAGGCAGCACAGATACGCAGTATTTT.

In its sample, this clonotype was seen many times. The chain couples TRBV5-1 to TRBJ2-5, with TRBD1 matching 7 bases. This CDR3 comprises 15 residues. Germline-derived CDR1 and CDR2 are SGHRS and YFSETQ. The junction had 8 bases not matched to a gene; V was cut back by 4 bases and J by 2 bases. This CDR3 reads CASSPGQAYQETQYF. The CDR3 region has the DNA TGCGCCAGCAGCCCCGGACAGGCCTATCAAGAGACCCAGTACTTC.

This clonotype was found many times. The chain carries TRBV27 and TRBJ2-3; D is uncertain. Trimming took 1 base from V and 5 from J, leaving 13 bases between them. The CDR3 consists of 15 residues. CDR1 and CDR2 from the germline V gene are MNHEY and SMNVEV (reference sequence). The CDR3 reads CASSLWARTEDTQYF. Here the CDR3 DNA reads TGTGCCAGCAGTTTATGGGCTAGGACCGAAGATACGCAGTATTTT.

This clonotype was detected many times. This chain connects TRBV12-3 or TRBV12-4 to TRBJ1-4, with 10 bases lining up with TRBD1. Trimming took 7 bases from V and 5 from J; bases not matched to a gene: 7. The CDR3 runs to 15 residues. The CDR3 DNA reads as TGTGCCAGCAACAGTGGGACAGGGGACAATGAAAAACTGTTTTTT. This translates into CASNSGTGDNEKLFF.

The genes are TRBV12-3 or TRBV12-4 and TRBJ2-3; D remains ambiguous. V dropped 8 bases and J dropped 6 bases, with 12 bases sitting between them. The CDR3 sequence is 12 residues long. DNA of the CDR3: TGTGCCAGCTCCCGACCCACCGATACGCAGTATTTT. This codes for CASSRPTDTQYF.

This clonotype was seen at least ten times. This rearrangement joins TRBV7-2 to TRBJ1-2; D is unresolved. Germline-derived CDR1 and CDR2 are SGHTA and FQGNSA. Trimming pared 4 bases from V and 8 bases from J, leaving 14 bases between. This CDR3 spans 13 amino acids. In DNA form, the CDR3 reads TGTGCCAGCAGCTCCTTTGAGGGTAACGGCTACACCTTC. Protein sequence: CASSSFEGNGYTF.

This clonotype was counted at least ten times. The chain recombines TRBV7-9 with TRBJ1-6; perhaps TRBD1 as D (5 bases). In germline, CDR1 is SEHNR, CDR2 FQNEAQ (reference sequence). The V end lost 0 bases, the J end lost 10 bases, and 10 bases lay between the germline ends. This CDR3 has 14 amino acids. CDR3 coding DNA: TGTGCCAGCAGCTTAGCAGCCAAGGGGTCACCCCTCCACTTT. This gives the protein CASSLAAKGSPLHF.

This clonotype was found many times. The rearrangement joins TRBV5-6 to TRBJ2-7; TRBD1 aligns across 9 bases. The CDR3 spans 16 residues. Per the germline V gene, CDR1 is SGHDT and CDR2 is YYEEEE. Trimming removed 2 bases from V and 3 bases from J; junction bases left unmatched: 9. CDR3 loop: CASSFLGQGIIYEQYV. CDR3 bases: TGTGCCAGCAGCTTCCTAGGACAGGGGATCATCTACGAGCAGTACGTC.

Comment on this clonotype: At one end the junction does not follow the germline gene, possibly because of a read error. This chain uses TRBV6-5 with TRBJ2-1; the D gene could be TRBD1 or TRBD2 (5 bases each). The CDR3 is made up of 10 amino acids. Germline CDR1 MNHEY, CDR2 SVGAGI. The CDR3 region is CASGRERPAF. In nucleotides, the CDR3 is TGTGCCAGCGGCAGGGAGCGTCCTGCCTTC.

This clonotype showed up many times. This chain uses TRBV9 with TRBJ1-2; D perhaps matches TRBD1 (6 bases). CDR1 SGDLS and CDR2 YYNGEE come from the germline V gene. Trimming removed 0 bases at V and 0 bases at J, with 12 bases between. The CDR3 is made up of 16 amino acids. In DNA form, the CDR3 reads TGTGCCAGCAGCGTAGTGGCAGGGGAAGCTAACTATGGCTACACCTTC. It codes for CASSVVAGEANYGYTF.

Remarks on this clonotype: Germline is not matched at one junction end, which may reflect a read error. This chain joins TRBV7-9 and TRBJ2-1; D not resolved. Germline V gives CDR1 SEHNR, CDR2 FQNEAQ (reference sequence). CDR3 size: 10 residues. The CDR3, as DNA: TGTGCCAGCAGTGTCAATAAGCAGTTCTTC. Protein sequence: CASSVNKQFF. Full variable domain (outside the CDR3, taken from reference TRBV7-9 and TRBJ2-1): DTGVSQNPRHKITKRGQNVTFRCDPISEHNRLYWYRQTLGQGPEFLTYFQNEAQLEKSRLLSDRFSAERPKGSFSTLEIQRTEQGDSAMYLCASSVNKQFFGPGTRLTVL.

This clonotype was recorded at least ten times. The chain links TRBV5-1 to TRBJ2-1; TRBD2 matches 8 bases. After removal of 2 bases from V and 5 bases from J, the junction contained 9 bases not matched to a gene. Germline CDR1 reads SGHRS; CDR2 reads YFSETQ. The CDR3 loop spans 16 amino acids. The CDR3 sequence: CASSLSLAGGHNEQFF. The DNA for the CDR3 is TGCGCCAGCAGCTTAAGTCTAGCGGGTGGACACAATGAGCAGTTCTTC.

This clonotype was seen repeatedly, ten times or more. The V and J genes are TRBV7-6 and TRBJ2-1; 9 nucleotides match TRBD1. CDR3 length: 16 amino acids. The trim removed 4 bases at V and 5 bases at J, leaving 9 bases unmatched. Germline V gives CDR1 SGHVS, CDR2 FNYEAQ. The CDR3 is CASSSARDREDNEQFF. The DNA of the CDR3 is TGTGCCAGCAGCTCGGCCCGGGACAGGGAAGACAATGAGCAGTTCTTC.

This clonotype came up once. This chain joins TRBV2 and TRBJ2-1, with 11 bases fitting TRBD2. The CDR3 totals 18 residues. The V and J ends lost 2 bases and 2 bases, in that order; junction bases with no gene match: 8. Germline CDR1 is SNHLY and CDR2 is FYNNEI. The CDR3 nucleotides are TGTGCCAGCAGTGAACGGTTTGTGGGACTAGCGGCCTACAATGAGCAGTTCTTC. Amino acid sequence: CASSERFVGLAAYNEQFF.

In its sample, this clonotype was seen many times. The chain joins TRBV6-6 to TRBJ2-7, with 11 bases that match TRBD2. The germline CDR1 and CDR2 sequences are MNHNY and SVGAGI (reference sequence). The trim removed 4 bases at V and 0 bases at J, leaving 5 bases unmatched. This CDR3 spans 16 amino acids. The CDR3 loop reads CASSSGTSGSSYEQYV. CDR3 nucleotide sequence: TGTGCCAGCAGTTCCGGGACTAGCGGTAGCTCCTACGAGCAGTACGTC.

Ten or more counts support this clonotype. CDR3: CASSQDASSGVTGELFF. DNA of the CDR3: TGCGCCAGCAGCCAAGATGCGTCTAGCGGGGTCACCGGGGAGCTGTTTTTT. The chain carries TRBV4-1 and TRBJ2-2, with 9 nucleotides matching TRBD2. Losses at the gene ends were 0 bases for V and 4 bases for J; bases not matched to a gene: 6. The germline gives CDR1 MGHRA, CDR2 YSYEKL. This CDR3 spans 17 amino acids.

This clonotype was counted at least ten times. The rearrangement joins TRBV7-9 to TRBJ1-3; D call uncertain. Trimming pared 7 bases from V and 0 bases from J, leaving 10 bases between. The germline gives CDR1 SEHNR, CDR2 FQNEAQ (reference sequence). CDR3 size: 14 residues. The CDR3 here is CASNLRGSGNTIYF. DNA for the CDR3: TGTGCCAGCAACCTCCGGGGCTCTGGAAACACCATATATTTT.